The 31 T cell receptor beta chains below all came from one sample that was sequenced in a study of early T cells in non-severe SARS-CoV-2 infection. TCRdb reprocessed the 5' RACE reads via MiXCR and lists one record per CDR3 protein. The data contain around 57,000 distinct CDR3 sequences, about 10% of them singletons. Sequenced sample: whole blood. The receptors were sampled from an adult who was a healthcare worker with PCR-confirmed SARS-CoV-2 infection or an uninfected control (not recorded which).

Ten or more counts support this clonotype. J is TRBJ1-1 and V is TRBV9; D gene ambiguous. This CDR3 has 16 amino acids. Trimming pared 4 bases from V and 4 bases from J, leaving 20 bases between. Germline V CDR1 and CDR2: SGDLS, YYNGEE. The CDR3 DNA is TGTGCCAGCAGCCCCCCCGCGCGCGGATTCGGCACTGAAGCTTTCTTT. This codes for CASSPPARGFGTEAFF.

In its sample, this clonotype was seen many times. The chain couples TRBV21-1 to TRBJ1-2; the DNA was not compared with TRBD1, the D call given in the table. TRBV21-1 is a pseudogene. This CDR3 has 14 residues. The CDR3 spells CASSNRDRVYGYTF. As DNA, the CDR3 is TGTGCCAGCAGCAACCGGGACAGGGTCTATGGCTACACCTTC.

In this sample, this clonotype turned up many times. This chain joins TRBV29-1 and TRBJ2-1, with D possibly TRBD1 on 6 matching bases. The CDR3 loop spans 16 amino acids. The V end lost 0 bases, the J end lost 0 bases, and 12 bases lay between the germline ends. Per the germline V gene, CDR1 is SQVTM and CDR2 is ANQGSEA. The CDR3 loop is CSVEDWTVSSYNEQFF. CDR3 bases: TGCAGCGTTGAAGATTGGACAGTGAGCTCCTACAATGAGCAGTTCTTC.

V gene TRBV19 combines with J gene TRBJ1-4, with unresolved D. The germline V gene encodes CDR1 LNHDA and CDR2 SQIVND (reference sequence). V lost 7 bases to trimming and J lost 5 bases, with 11 bases between them. The CDR3 is 13 residues long. Here the CDR3 reads CASTRVGNEKLFF. In DNA, the CDR3 is TGTGCCAGTACCCGGGTTGGAAATGAAAAACTGTTTTTT.

The chain has TRBV19 and TRBJ1-5; weak D call: TRBD1 (5 bases). CDR3 length: 15 amino acids. The V gene's germline CDR1 is LNHDA and CDR2 SQIVND (reference sequence). V lost 7 bases and J lost 0, with 13 bases in between. The CDR3: CASMEGLYSNQPQHF. DNA for the CDR3: TGTGCCAGTATGGAGGGGCTATATAGCAATCAGCCCCAGCATTTT. Supplemented by reference TRBV19 and TRBJ1-5, the full variable domain reads DGGITQSPKYLFRKEGQNVTLSCEQNLNHDAMYWYRQDPGQGLRLIYYSQIVNDFQKGDIAEGYSVSREKKESFPLTVTSAQKNPTAFYLCASMEGLYSNQPQHFGDGTRLSIL.

The table lists this clonotype with many counts. The chain is built from TRBV3-1 and TRBJ2-7, with D possibly TRBD1 on 5 matching bases. The ends were cut back, 1 base at V and 2 bases at J, with 12 bases in the middle. This CDR3 has 15 residues. The germline gives CDR1 LGHDT, CDR2 YNNKEL (reference sequence). CDR3 amino acids: CASSQGRAGTYEQYF. The DNA for the CDR3 is TGTGCCAGCAGCCAAGGACGGGCAGGGACCTACGAGCAGTACTTC.

A few counts support this clonotype. This chain links TRBV2 with TRBJ2-2; 8 positions match TRBD2. This CDR3 is built from 15 residues. V was clipped by 3 bases and J by 4 bases; unmatched bases: 4. The germline V gene encodes CDR1 SNHLY and CDR2 FYNNEI. The CDR3 DNA reads TGTGCCAGCAGTGATCTTGCGGGGGGCACCGGGGAGCTGTTTTTT. It specifies CASSDLAGGTGELFF.

This sequence joins TRBV27 and TRBJ1-1; D remains ambiguous. V gave up 5 bases and J gave up 2 bases, with 15 bases separating them. This CDR3 is built from 15 residues. Germline CDR1 MNHEY, CDR2 SMNVEV (reference sequence). CDR3 residues: CASSPIGRENTEAFF. CDR3 coding DNA: TGTGCCAGCAGTCCAATCGGACGGGAAAACACTGAAGCTTTCTTT.

This clonotype occurred many times. This chain links TRBV19 with TRBJ2-7, with 7 bases fitting TRBD1. J lost 0 bases, V lost 4 bases, and 0 bases had no gene match. The germline gives CDR1 LNHDA, CDR2 SQIVND (reference sequence). This CDR3 has 13 amino acids. Here the CDR3 reads CASSTGGSYEQYF. CDR3 DNA sequence: TGTGCCAGTAGTACAGGGGGCTCCTACGAGCAGTACTTC.

The count of this clonotype is one. The rearrangement links TRBV10-3 to TRBJ2-5; D is unresolved. The CDR3 extends over 13 amino acids. Germline values: CDR1 ENHRY, CDR2 SYGVKD. V shed 0 bases and J shed 6 bases, with 8 bases lying between them. CDR3 loop: CAISESPKQTQYF. CDR3 coding DNA: TGTGCCATCAGTGAGTCACCGAAACAGACCCAGTACTTC.

A note on this clonotype: The CDR3 does not end in the conserved phenylalanine or tryptophan, so this is likely a read error. CDR3 DNA: TGTGCCAGCAGTTACTCTCCCGGGAGAAACATTCAGTACTAC. This encodes CASSYSPGRNIQYY. J is TRBJ2-4 and V is TRBV6-2 or TRBV6-3; a possible D gene is TRBD2 (6 bases). The ends were cut back, 0 bases at V and 6 bases at J, with 9 bases in the middle. The germline CDR1 and CDR2 sequences are MNHEY and SVGEGT. This CDR3 spans 14 amino acids.

V usage is TRBV13 and J usage is TRBJ2-7; 7 nucleotides match TRBD1. The CDR3 loop spans 14 amino acids. V dropped 4 bases and J dropped 6; count of bases not matched to a gene: 9. Germline-derived CDR1 and CDR2 are PRHDT and FYEKMQ (reference sequence). CDR3 nucleotide sequence: TGTGCCAGCAGCTCCAATCCCAGGGACAGCGAGCAGTACTTC. It yields the protein CASSSNPRDSEQYF. Drawing the rest from reference TRBV13 and TRBJ2-7, the complete variable domain is AAGVIQSPRHLIKEKRETATLKCYPIPRHDTVYWYQQGPGQDPQFLISFYEKMQSDKGSIPDRFSAQQFSDYHSELNMSSLELGDSALYFCASSSNPRDSEQYFGPGTRLTVT.

This clonotype was seen repeatedly, ten times or more. The chain has TRBV20-1 and TRBJ2-3, with D possibly TRBD2 on 5 matching bases. Trimming shortened V by 3 bases and J by 7 bases, and 14 bases separated the two germline ends. This CDR3 region has 13 residues. The V gene's germline CDR1 is DFQATT and CDR2 SNEGSKA (reference sequence). The CDR3 here is CSASRSGLHTQYF. The CDR3 DNA follows: TGCAGTGCTAGCCGGAGCGGACTTCATACGCAGTATTTT.

This clonotype was counted ten times or more. This chain joins TRBV2 and TRBJ2-2; no clear D. The length of the CDR3 is 13 residues. Germline loops: CDR1 SNHLY, CDR2 FYNNEI. The V gene lost 0 bases and the J gene lost 6 bases, with 5 bases spanning the gap. The CDR3 protein is CASSEALAGELFF. The CDR3 DNA reads as TGTGCCAGCAGTGAAGCGCTTGCCGGGGAGCTGTTTTTT.

This clonotype was seen more than once but under ten times. V gene TRBV10-3 combines with J gene TRBJ1-3, with unresolved D. Trimming pared 8 bases from V and 0 bases from J, leaving 11 bases between. The CDR3 sequence is 14 residues long. Germline CDR1 reads ENHRY; CDR2 reads SYGVKD. The CDR3 DNA reads TGTGCCATCGGCCGGGCCTTCTCTGGAAACACCATATATTTT. Translated, it gives CAIGRAFSGNTIYF.

The rearrangement links TRBV9 to TRBJ2-7; TRBD1 matches 7 bases. This CDR3 comprises 15 residues. Per germline, CDR1 SGDLS and CDR2 YYNGEE. V gave up 7 bases and J gave up 4 bases; unmatched junction bases: 14. For the CDR3, the DNA is TGTGCCAGCCAGAACAGACAGGGTCTCCCATACGAGCAGTACTTC. It specifies CASQNRQGLPYEQYF.

This clonotype was seen a handful of times. The chain carries TRBV6-5 and TRBJ1-1; TRBD1 agrees at 8 bases. Germline V gene sequence: CDR1 MNHEY, CDR2 SVGAGI. With 4 bases clipped from V and 0 bases from J, the junction kept 7 bases outside the gene matches. CDR3 length equals 16 residues. CDR3 sequence reads: CASSWGRGPMNTEAFF. The CDR3 DNA follows: TGTGCCAGCAGTTGGGGCAGGGGGCCCATGAACACTGAAGCTTTCTTT.

At least ten counts were recorded for this clonotype. This sequence joins TRBV13 and TRBJ1-1, with D perhaps TRBD1 (5 bases). The germline V and J ends were trimmed by 2 bases and 4 bases, with 11 bases remaining between them. The CDR3 totals 14 residues. CDR1 PRHDT and CDR2 FYEKMQ come from the germline V gene (reference sequence). In DNA form, the CDR3 reads TGTGCCAGCAGCTTACAGGGTATGAGCACTGAAGCTTTCTTT. It is translated as CASSLQGMSTEAFF.

In its sample, this clonotype was seen many times. V is TRBV24-1 and J is TRBJ2-2; 9 bases match TRBD1. Per the germline V gene, CDR1 is KGHDR and CDR2 is SFDVKD. The CDR3 contains 16 residues. With 4 bases clipped from V and 4 bases from J, the junction kept 6 bases outside the gene matches. CDR3 in amino acids: CATSDPRQGGTGELFF. CDR3 nucleotides: TGTGCCACCAGTGACCCTCGACAGGGGGGCACCGGGGAGCTGTTTTTT.

V and J are TRBV5-4 and TRBJ2-1; D gene unclear. Germline V gene sequence: CDR1 SGHNT, CDR2 YYREEE (reference sequence). The V end was cut by 1 base, the J end by 4 bases, with 9 bases between. This CDR3 is 14 amino acids long. CDR3 in DNA: TGTGCCAGCAGCTTGAGAGACAAATACAATGAGCAGTTCTTC. This gives the protein CASSLRDKYNEQFF.

The table lists this clonotype with many counts. This chain links TRBV7-2 with TRBJ2-1, with D perhaps matching TRBD1 or TRBD2 (5 bases each). V was pared by 5 bases and J by 10 bases, with 18 bases between. The CDR3 covers 14 residues. Germline V gene data show CDR1 as SGHTA and CDR2 as FQGNSA. This chain's CDR3 is CASSLRQRNPEQFF. In DNA form, the CDR3 reads TGTGCCAGCAGCCTCAGACAGCGGAACCCCGAGCAGTTCTTC. The full variable domain, in which reference TRBV7-2 and TRBJ2-1 provide the parts outside the CDR3, is GAGVSQSPSNKVTEKGKDVELRCDPISGHTALYWYRQSLGQGLEFLIYFQGNSAPDKSGLPSDRFSAERTGGSVSTLTIQRTQQEDSAVYLCASSLRQRNPEQFFGPGTRLTVL.

Ten or more counts support this clonotype. The chain uses TRBV5-1 and TRBJ1-1; 9 bases match TRBD1. The V gene's germline CDR1 is SGHRS and CDR2 YFSETQ. The CDR3 has 16 amino acids. After removal of 0 bases from V and 2 bases from J, the junction contained 5 bases not matched to a gene. This CDR3 reads CASSLDRGLRNTEAFF. For the CDR3, the DNA is TGCGCCAGCAGCTTGGACAGGGGGCTCCGAAACACTGAAGCTTTCTTT.

V gene TRBV12-3 or TRBV12-4 combines with J gene TRBJ2-7; 9 positions match TRBD1. Trimming took 6 bases from V and 6 from J; bases not matched to a gene: 9. The CDR3 runs to 14 residues. The CDR3, as DNA: TGTGCCAGCAGAGAAACCGGGGACAGGGTCGAGCAGTACTTC. This sequence encodes CASRETGDRVEQYF.

This clonotype was detected only a few times. The chain is built from TRBV29-1 and TRBJ1-1; D might be TRBD1 (6 bases). V gave up 4 bases and J gave up 4 bases, with 16 bases separating them. CDR1 SQVTM and CDR2 ANQGSEA come from the germline V gene. This CDR3 is built from 14 residues. The CDR3 reads CSVVPGGVGTEAFF. The CDR3 DNA reads as TGCAGCGTTGTGCCCGGGGGCGTCGGCACTGAAGCTTTCTTT.

Many counts were recorded for this clonotype. This chain uses TRBV7-8 with TRBJ2-3; a possible D gene is TRBD2 (5 bases). Germline V gene data show CDR1 as SGHVS and CDR2 as FQNEAQ. The CDR3 is 14 residues long. V lost 2 bases, J lost 6 bases, and 12 bases lay in between. CDR3 in amino acids: CASSLLPSGDTQYF. CDR3 bases: TGTGCCAGCAGCTTATTACCATCGGGGGATACGCAGTATTTT.

CDR3 region: CASSLVAIAGSYNEQFF. The CDR3 nucleotides are TGTGCCAGCAGCTTAGTTGCCATAGCGGGGAGCTACAATGAGCAGTTCTTC. V is TRBV7-6 and J is TRBJ2-1, with TRBD2 identical over 8 bases. CDR1 is SGHVS and CDR2 is FNYEAQ in the germline V gene. The CDR3 totals 17 residues. The junction had 8 bases not matched to a gene; V was cut back by 1 base and J by 3 bases.

This clonotype was picked up a small number of times. The chain couples TRBV29-1 to TRBJ2-7, with a possible D match to TRBD2 (7 bases). This CDR3 comprises 14 residues. The V gene lost 4 bases and the J gene lost 7 bases, with 20 bases spanning the gap. CDR1 is SQVTM, CDR2 ANQGSEA, per germline. CDR3 sequence (DNA): TGCAGCGTTGCTTTCGCGGGGGCCCGCGGGGAGCAGTACTTC. Its translation: CSVAFAGARGEQYF.

The table lists this clonotype with many counts. The V gene is TRBV2, the J gene TRBJ1-1; D unclear. CDR1 and CDR2 (germline): SNHLY, FYNNEI. The germline V and J ends were trimmed by 11 bases and 6 bases, with 22 bases remaining between them. This CDR3 has 14 amino acids. The CDR3 sequence: CAARSGLVGAEAFF. The CDR3 DNA reads as TGTGCCGCCCGATCGGGGTTGGTAGGAGCTGAAGCTTTCTTT.

This clonotype has at least ten counts. The gene calls are TRBV5-4 and TRBJ2-5; D is undetermined. This CDR3 contains 14 residues. Germline V gene data show CDR1 as SGHNT and CDR2 as YYREEE (reference sequence). V was cut by 3 bases and J by 4 bases, with 13 bases left in between. CDR3 region: CASSSPEAPETQYF. DNA for the CDR3: TGTGCCAGCAGCTCCCCCGAGGCCCCAGAGACCCAGTACTTC.

This clonotype was seen a few times. The gene calls are TRBV11-2 and TRBJ2-1; TRBD2 matches at 12 bases. J gave up 0 bases and V 5 bases, and 11 bases lay outside the gene matches. The CDR3 length is 19 residues. The germline gives CDR1 SGHAT, CDR2 FQNNGV. CDR3 residues: CASSPNGLAGRSSYNEQFF. The CDR3 nucleotides are TGTGCCAGCAGCCCCAATGGACTAGCGGGACGAAGCTCCTACAATGAGCAGTTCTTC.

This clonotype was counted only a few times. The chain carries TRBV6-6 and TRBJ2-5, with TRBD2 matching 9 bases. Germline loops: CDR1 MNHNY, CDR2 SVGAGI (reference sequence). Trimming cost V 10 bases and J 5 bases; bases outside gene matches: 5. CDR3 length: 12 residues. CDR3: CATRSGGETQYF. CDR3 coding DNA: TGTGCCACCAGAAGCGGGGGGGAGACCCAGTACTTC.